The present entry profiles one TCR beta chain with its context. Additional DNA sequences in this sample encode the identical CDR3. Naive CD8 cells lacked CD45RO, underwent positive selection for CCR7 and left out terminally differentiated effector memory CD45RA+ cells. This sample was included in a study of shared clonotypes between healthy human individuals. Clones were read by immunoSEQ multiplex PCR, and TCRdb kept only the in-frame ones, dropping some. The sample contains about 2.2 million clones, around 93% of which appear only once. Deletions cut 4 bases from V and 8 bases from J, with 12 bases between. The CDR3 is 12 amino acids. CDR1 is SGDLS, CDR2 YYNGEE, per germline.

The sequence was collected from a man younger than 35 in good health. Some clones in this sample may be carry-over from other donors' samples. The rearrangement uses TRBV9 and TRBJ1-1; a possible D gene is TRBD1 (5 bases). The source material was naive CD8+ T cells from PBMCs. The CDR3: CASSPQGAEAFF. In DNA form, the CDR3 reads TGTGCCAGCAGCCCCCAAGGGGCCGAAGCTTTCTTT.